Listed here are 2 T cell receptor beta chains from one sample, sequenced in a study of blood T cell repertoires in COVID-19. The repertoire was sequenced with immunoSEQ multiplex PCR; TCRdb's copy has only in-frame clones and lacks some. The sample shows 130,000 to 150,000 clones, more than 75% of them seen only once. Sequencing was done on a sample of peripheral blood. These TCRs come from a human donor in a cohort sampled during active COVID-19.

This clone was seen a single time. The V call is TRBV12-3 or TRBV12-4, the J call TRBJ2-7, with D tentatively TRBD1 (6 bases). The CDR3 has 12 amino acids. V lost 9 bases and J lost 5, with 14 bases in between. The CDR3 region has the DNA TGTGCCAGTAACAGGGCTGGGGACGAGCAGTACTTC. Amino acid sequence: CASNRAGDEQYF.

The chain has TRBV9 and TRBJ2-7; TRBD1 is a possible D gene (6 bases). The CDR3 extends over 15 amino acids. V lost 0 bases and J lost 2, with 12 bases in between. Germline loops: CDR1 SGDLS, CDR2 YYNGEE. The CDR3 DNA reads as TGTGCCAGCAGCGTAGCTCCAGGGGAAGCCTACGAGCAGTACTTC. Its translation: CASSVAPGEAYEQYF.